What follows describes a single TCR beta chain. No antigen is known for it. It was by 5' RACE with UMI labels that the TRB cDNA libraries were prepared. TCRdb re-analyzed the 5' RACE reads; it lists each CDR3 protein once, without DNA. The table for this sample gives approximately 62,000 distinct CDR3 sequences. This sample is drawn from a study of CXCR3-negative and CXCR3-positive naive CD8 T cells. Germline assignment: CDR1 LGHNA and CDR2 YNFKEQ. This CDR3 has 13 residues. Sorting yielded triplicates of about 330,000 cells for each CD8+ T cell subset. Naive CD8+ T cells displayed a CD45RO-CCR7+CD27+CD95- phenotype. Points from the study as a whole: With surface CD5 comparable between naive subsets, TCR strength was estimated using properties derived from the TRB CDR3.

The receptor was isolated from a human donor in good health. Some clones in this sample may be carry-over from other donors' samples. The J gene is TRBJ1-2, the V gene TRBV4-2; absent DNA, TCRdb's TRBD1 call cannot be checked. Sequencing used naive CXCR3- CD8+ T cells from blood. Subset meaning: CD45RO-CCR7+CD27+CD95- naive CD8+ T cells lacking CXCR3 (TNR3-). The CDR3 protein is CASSDGTAYGYTF.